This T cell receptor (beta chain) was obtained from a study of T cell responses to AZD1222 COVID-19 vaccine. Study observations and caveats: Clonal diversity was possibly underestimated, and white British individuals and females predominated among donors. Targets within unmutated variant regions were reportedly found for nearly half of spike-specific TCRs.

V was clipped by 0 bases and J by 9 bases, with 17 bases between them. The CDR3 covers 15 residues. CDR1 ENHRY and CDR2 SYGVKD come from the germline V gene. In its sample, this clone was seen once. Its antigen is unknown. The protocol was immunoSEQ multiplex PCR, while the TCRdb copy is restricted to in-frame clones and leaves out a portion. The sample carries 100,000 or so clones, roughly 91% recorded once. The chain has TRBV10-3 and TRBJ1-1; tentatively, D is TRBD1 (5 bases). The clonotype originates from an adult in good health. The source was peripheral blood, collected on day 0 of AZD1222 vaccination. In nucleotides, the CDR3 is TGTGCCATCAGTGAGTCGGGGCCACCGCGGGGTCAAGCTTTCTTT. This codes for CAISESGPPRGQAFF.